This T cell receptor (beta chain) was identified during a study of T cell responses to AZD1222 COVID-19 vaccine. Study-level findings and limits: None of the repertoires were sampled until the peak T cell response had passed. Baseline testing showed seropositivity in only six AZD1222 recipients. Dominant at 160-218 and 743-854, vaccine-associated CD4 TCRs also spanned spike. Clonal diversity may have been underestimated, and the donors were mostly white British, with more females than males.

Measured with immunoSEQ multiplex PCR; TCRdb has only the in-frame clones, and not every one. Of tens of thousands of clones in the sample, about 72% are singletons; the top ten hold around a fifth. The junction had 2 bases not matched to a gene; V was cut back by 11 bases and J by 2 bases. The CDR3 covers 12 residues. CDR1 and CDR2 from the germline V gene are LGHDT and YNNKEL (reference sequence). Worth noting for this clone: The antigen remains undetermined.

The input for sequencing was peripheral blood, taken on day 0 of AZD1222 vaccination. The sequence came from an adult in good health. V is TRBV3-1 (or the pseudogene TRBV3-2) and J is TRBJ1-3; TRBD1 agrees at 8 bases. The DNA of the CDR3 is TGTGCCGGACAGGGTACTGGAAACACCATATATTTT. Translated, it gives CAGQGTGNTIYF.